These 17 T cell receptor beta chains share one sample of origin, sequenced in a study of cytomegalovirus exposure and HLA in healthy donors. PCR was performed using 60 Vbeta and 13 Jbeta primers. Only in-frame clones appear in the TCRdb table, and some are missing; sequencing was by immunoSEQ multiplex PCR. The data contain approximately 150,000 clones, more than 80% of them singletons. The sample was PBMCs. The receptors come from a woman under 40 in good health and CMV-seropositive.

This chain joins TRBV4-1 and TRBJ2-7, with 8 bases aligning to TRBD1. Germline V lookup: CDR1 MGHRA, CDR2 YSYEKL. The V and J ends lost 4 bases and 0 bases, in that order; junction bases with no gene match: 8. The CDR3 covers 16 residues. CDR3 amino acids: CASSPGQGLSSYEQYF. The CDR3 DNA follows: TGCGCCAGCAGCCCCGGACAGGGCCTTAGCTCCTACGAGCAGTACTTC.

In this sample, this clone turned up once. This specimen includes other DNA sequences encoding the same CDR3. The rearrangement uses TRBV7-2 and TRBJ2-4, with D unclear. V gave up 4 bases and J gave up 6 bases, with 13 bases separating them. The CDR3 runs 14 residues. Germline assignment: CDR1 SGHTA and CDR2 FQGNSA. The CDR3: CASSSTGTSNIQYF. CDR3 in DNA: TGTGCCAGCAGCTCCACGGGTACGTCAAACATTCAGTACTTC. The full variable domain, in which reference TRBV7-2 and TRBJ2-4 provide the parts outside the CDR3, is GAGVSQSPSNKVTEKGKDVELRCDPISGHTALYWYRQSLGQGLEFLIYFQGNSAPDKSGLPSDRFSAERTGGSVSTLTIQRTQQEDSAVYLCASSSTGTSNIQYFGAGTRLSVL.

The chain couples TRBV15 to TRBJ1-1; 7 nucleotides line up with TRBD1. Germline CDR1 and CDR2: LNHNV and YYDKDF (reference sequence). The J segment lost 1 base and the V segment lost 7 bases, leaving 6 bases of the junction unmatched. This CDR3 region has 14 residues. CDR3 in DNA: TGTGCCACCAATCCGGGACAGACGAACACTGAAGCTTTCTTT. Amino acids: CATNPGQTNTEAFF.

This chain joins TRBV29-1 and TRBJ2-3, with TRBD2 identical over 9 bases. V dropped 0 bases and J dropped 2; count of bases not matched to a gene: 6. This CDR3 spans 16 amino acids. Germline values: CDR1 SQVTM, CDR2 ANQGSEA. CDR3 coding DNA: TGCAGCGTTGAAGACTCCCGCGGGGGGGCCACAGATACGCAGTATTTT. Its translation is CSVEDSRGGATDTQYF.

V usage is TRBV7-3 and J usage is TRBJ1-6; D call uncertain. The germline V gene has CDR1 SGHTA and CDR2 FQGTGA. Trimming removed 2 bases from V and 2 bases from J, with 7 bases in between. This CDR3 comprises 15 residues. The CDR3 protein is CASSLLEAYNSPLHF. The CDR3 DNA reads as TGTGCCAGCAGCTTATTGGAGGCCTATAATTCACCCCTCCACTTT.

Here the CDR3 reads CASSQVTGYGYTF. For the CDR3, the DNA is TGCGCCAGCAGCCAAGTCACGGGATATGGCTACACCTTC. The chain has TRBV4-3 and TRBJ1-2; D gene unclear. Trimming shortened V by 1 base and J by 5 bases, and 8 bases separated the two germline ends. Germline CDR1 reads LGHNA; CDR2 reads YSLEER. CDR3 length: 13 residues.

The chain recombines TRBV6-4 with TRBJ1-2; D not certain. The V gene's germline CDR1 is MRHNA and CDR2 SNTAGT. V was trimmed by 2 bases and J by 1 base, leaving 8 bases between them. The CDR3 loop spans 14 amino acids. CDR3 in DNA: TGTGCCAGCAGTGACCAGCCGGGTAACTATGGCTACACCTTC. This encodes CASSDQPGNYGYTF.

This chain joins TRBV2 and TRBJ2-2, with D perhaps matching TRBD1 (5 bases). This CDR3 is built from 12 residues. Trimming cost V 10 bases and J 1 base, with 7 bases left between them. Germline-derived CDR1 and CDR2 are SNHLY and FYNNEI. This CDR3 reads CAIQVNTGELFF. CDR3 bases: TGTGCCATACAGGTGAACACCGGGGAGCTGTTTTTT.

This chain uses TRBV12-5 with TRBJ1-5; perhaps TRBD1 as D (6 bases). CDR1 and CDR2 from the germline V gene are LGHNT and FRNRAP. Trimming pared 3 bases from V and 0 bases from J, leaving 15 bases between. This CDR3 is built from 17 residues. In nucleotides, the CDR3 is TGTGCTAGTGGTTTAGTAGCAGGGGAAGATAGCAATCAGCCCCAGCATTTT. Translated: CASGLVAGEDSNQPQHF. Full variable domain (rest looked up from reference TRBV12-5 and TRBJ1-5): DARVTQTPRHKVTEMGQEVTMRCQPILGHNTVFWYRQTMMQGLELLAYFRNRAPLDDSGMPKDRFSAEMPDATLATLKIQPSEPRDSAVYFCASGLVAGEDSNQPQHFGDGTRLSIL.

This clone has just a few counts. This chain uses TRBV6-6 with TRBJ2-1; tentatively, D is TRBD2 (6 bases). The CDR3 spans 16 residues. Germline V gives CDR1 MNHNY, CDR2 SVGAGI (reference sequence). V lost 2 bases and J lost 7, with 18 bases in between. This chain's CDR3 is CASSYRGRGGGNEQFF. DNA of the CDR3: TGTGCCAGCAGTTACCGCGGTAGGGGAGGAGGTAATGAGCAGTTCTTC.

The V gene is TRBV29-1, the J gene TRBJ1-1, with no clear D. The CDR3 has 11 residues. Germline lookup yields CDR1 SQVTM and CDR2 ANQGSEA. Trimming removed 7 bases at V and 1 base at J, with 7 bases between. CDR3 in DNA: TGCAGCGCTAGAGAGAACACTGAAGCTTTCTTT. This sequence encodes CSARENTEAFF. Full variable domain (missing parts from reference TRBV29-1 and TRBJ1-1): SAVISQKPSRDICQRGTSLTIQCQVDSQVTMMFWYRQQPGQSLTLIATANQGSEATYESGFVIDKFPISRPNLTFSTLTVSNMSPEDSSIYLCSARENTEAFFGQGTRLTVV.

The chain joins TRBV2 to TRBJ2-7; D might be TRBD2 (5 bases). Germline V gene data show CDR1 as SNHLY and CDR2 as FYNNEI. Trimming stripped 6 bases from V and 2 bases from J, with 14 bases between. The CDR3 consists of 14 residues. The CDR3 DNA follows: TGTGCCAGCAGAGGTCGGGGAGCAACCTACGAGCAGTACTTC. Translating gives CASRGRGATYEQYF.

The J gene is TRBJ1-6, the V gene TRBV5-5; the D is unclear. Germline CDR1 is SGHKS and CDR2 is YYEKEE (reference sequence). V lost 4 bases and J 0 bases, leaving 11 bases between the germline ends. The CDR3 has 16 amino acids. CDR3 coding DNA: TGTGCCAGCAGCCCCGTTCGGGGCTCCTATAATTCACCCCTCCACTTT. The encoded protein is CASSPVRGSYNSPLHF.

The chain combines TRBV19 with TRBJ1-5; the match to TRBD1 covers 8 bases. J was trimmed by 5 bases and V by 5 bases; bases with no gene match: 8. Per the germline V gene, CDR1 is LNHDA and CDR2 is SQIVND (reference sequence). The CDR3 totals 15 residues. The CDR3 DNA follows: TGTGCCAGTAGTCGGGGGAGACAGGGGCATCAGCCCCAGCATTTT. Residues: CASSRGRQGHQPQHF.

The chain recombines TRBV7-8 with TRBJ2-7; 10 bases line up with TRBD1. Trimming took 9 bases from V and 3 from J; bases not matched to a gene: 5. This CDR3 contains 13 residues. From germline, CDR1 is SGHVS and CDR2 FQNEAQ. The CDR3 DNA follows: TGTGCCAGTCTCGGACAGGGGGGCTACGAGCAGTACTTC. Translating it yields CASLGQGGYEQYF.

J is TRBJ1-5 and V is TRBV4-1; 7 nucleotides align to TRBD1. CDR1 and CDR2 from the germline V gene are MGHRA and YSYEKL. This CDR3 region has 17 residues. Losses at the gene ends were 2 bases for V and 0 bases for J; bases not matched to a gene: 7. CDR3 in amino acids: CASSQPYRGGSNQPQHF. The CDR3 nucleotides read TGCGCCAGCAGCCAACCCTACAGGGGAGGTAGCAATCAGCCCCAGCATTTT.

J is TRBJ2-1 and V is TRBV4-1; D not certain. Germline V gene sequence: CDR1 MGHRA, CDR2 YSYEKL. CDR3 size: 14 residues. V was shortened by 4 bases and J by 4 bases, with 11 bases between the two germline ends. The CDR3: CASSRTPLYNEQFF. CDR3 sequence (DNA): TGCGCCAGCAGCCGTACTCCACTGTACAATGAGCAGTTCTTC.